This entry describes one T cell receptor beta chain. Its antigen is currently not known. No much larger clonotype is one base removed from it; base qualities were not supplied. These data belong to a study of cytomegalovirus exposure and HLA in healthy donors (dated by TCRdb to about 2017). For the study in its entirety: According to an earlier analysis of a few hundred of the donors, about 179 million T cells yielded 117 million unique TCR beta sequences and about 300 Gb of sequence data. Every repertoire in the discovery cohort had been generated on one and the same sequencing platform. To predict cytomegalovirus infection status, the study brought together high-throughput TCR immunosequencing, statistical association of individual TCRs with disease status, and machine learning. Around 330 gigabases of sequencing data and roughly 81 million unique TCR sequences made up an early release that covered nearly 650 HLA-typed donors. In a later analysis, previously published TCR beta repertoires from 600 to 850 donors were re-analyzed and high-resolution HLA genotyping was added so that TCR occurrence patterns could be studied. Genome-wide SNP genotypes for about 60% of the 666 donors were used in a later genetic analysis, which treated that subset as a discovery cohort. The aim of the study was to test whether cataloging public T cell receptors could identify signatures of past pathogen exposure. Typing coverage differed by locus: A, B, C, DRB1 and DQB1 were typed in about 629-640 donors, DQA1 in about 500, DPA1 in nearly 610, and DPB1 in 450 to 480. Alongside the repertoire data, information on donor age, sex, ethnicity and CMV serostatus was compiled. An earlier analysis of some 500 of the donors used high-throughput TCR beta sequencing to judge whether each TCR beta V gene segment behaved as functional or pseudogenic. The later analysis used no new phenotypic data to find candidate immune exposures, relying instead on TCR beta sequences and their occurrence across donors. The study used immunosequencing to profile the T cell repertoires of some 600 subjects and linked those repertoires to cytomegalovirus serostatus. HLA typing covered class I and class II loci at four-digit resolution. Besides the first cohort of roughly 640 subjects, a separate validation cohort made up of over 100 different subjects was used. A handful of DR-DQ haplotypes were handled as single units for association and clustering because linkage in the cohort was strong. Among about 400 genotyped donors of the cohort, an average of about 240,000 unique TCR beta nucleotide sequences was sequenced per donor, of which about 20% were non-productive. Of the approximately 400 genotyped donors, over 70% fell in the genetic ancestry cluster associated with self-reported Caucasian donors.

The method behind the library was the immunoSEQ multiplex PCR assay. The multiplex PCR relied on a mix of 60 forward primers for TCR Vbeta segments and 13 reverse primers for TCR Jbeta segments. Amplification of the CDR3 region of rearranged TCR beta genes was performed with a multiplex PCR assay on genomic DNA. On the Illumina HiSeq System, the amplified TCR beta libraries were sequenced as 87-base-pair reads. As for how the authors treated the data: A later analysis counted about 80 million unique TCR beta chains across the 690 or so repertoires, and around 9.9 million of these chains were shared by at least two donors. Raw reads were error-corrected and collapsed into unique sequences by a nearest-neighbor algorithm in which closely related sequences were merged to remove PCR and sequencing errors. To assign V, D and J gene segments, CDR3 sequences were aligned to IMGT reference sequences. For a sequence to be retained, a match of at least six nucleotides was required to both a V gene segment and a J gene segment. Rearrangements were classified as productive when the CDR3 lacked stop codons and remained in frame with V and J, and all other rearrangements were classified as non-productive. CDR3 was defined according to IMGT convention as the region running from the second conserved V-encoded cysteine to the conserved J-encoded phenylalanine. The earlier analysis of about 620 of the donors excluded sequences that lacked an unambiguous match to a single V gene segment. In an earlier analysis of a few hundred of the donors, a V segment was called functional when productive rearrangements were above 56.7%, and segregating when the standard deviation between donors exceeded 5%. A statistical classification framework was built for diagnosing cytomegalovirus status from the catalog of TCR beta chain sequences. A later analysis assigned V and J genes by comparing TCR nucleotide sequences with IMGT/GENE-DB human TR gene sequences. Using the TCRdist pipeline, a later analysis assigned CDR3 sequences along with most-parsimonious VDJ recombination scenarios. In a later analysis, every TCR beta chain was defined by the combination of its CDR3 amino acid sequence and its V-gene family, and reads without a unique V-gene family were dropped. In a later analysis, 500 to 700 highly shared, low-generation-probability nucleotide sequences were removed to address suspected cross-contamination and a sequencing artifact. In a later analysis, a clonal expansion index was calculated for each public chain from normalized within-repertoire ranks of inferred template counts. A later analysis computed generation probabilities with a VDJ recombination model fitted to out-of-frame rearrangements, and checked the results against IGoR. Hypergeometric tests were used in a later analysis to score TCR-TCR, TCR-HLA and TCR-CMV co-occurrence, with a repertoire-size bias correction applied to the TCR pairs. False discovery rates were estimated in a later analysis by permuting HLA or CMV assignments 20 times. A later analysis grouped co-occurring TCRs with DBSCAN, adding TCRdist sequence similarity when clustering within HLA-allele-positive subsets. Repertoires with fewer than 30,000 or more than 120,000 public chains were left out of co-occurrence clustering, as were about five repertoires with anomalous nucleotide sharing. TCRdb took this table from immuneACCESS and kept in-frame rearrangements with V and J called. Such tables lack part of the clones; where checked against another copy, unresolved V genes explain under half of the gap, and the rest is unexplained. That table supplies the V and J calls and clone size; D and trimming were determined from the DNA. This sample has over 70,000 clones in its table, and 80% of those were observed once. Together, the top ten hold approximately 2% of the sample.

The cohort was made up of 500 to 800 healthy bone marrow donors. At the time of sampling, every cohort member was nominally healthy, though immune exposures that went unrecorded were likely present. The donor was CMV seronegative and was included in the group of under 450 seronegative cohort members. Each donor provided a peripheral blood sample, and peripheral blood mononuclear cells were used for TCR beta sequencing. Genomic DNA extraction from the blood cell samples was performed with the Qiagen DNeasy Blood Extraction Kit. General findings and caveats noted by the study authors: A further reported finding was that TCR beta sequences accurately predicted the HLA-A and HLA-B alleles for most subjects in the first cohort. A few of the identified cytomegalovirus-associated TCR beta chains were confirmed in vitro to be specific for cytomegalovirus antigens. Roughly uniform sequencing depth across donors was assumed in presence/absence analyses, although this assumption may not hold. Across donors, most TCR sequences were observed very rarely, whereas some public TCRs were present in many individuals. The authors suggested that the approach could potentially be generalized to other disease states and immunological phenotypes. Because counts were too low, under 20 rarely observed V segments, including chromosome 9 orphons, were left out of the earlier analysis of 587 of the donors. In a later analysis, several top co-occurrence clusters were reported to appear linked to parvovirus B19, influenza, CMV and Epstein-Barr virus. This cohort had only TCR beta chains sequenced, and the lack of alpha or paired-chain data limited which features could be detected. Compared with the roughly 710-donor mean, donors in an Asian-associated ancestry cluster had fewer N-insertions in productive TCRs, according to a later genetic analysis. The classifier was reported to diagnose cytomegalovirus status with high specificity and sensitivity in both the original and validation cohorts. Because HLA typing was unavailable for some donors at each locus, only the typed subset was used in association tests. Assigning TCR associations to individual alleles was difficult when HLA alleles, especially DR and DQ, strongly co-occurred. Immune exposure information for the cohort was limited to CMV serostatus. A later analysis found that HLA-associated TCR beta chains were more clonally expanded and had lower generation probabilities than equally common non-associated chains. An association between a missense DCLRE1C variant and V-gene and J-gene trimming of TCR beta chains was found in a later genetic analysis and replicated in an independent cohort. A later analysis found that most CMV-associated TCR beta chains appeared HLA-restricted, with HLA associations seemingly driven largely by CMV exposure. At a false discovery rate of 0.05, a later analysis linked fewer than 20,000 TCR beta sequences to specific HLA alleles. In an earlier analysis of fewer than 700 of the donors, most TCR beta V segments appeared in productive rearrangements about 90% or about 30% of the time, broadly matching IMGT annotations. According to a later analysis, TCR association rates differed among HLA loci, with DRB1 alleles showing the most associated TCRs and HLA-C alleles showing the fewest. In the study, 150 to 200 TCR beta chains were listed as associated with cytomegalovirus. A cluster of highly shared sequence variants was judged likely to represent a technical artifact of the sequencing pipeline. Linkage disequilibrium might explain the correlated functional status among segregating V segments, but an unknown experimental factor could not be ruled out.

The source material was PBMCs. The receptor comes from a man aged 18 to 29 in good health and CMV-seronegative.

The sequenced DNA is TGTGCCAGCAGCTCCGGACTAGCGGGGACAGTGTACGAGCAGTACTTC. The resulting protein is CASSSGLAGTVYEQYF. The rearranged chain carries TRBV7-2 and TRBJ2-7, with 12 bases matching TRBD2. The cysteine opens and the phenylalanine closes a CDR3 of 16 amino acids. The DNA shown is the 48-base CDR3, in frame from base 1. V and J are trimmed by 4 bases and 4 bases, and the gene matches miss 8 bases of the junction. CDR1 and CDR2, looked up from the germline V gene, are SGHTA and FQGNSA.